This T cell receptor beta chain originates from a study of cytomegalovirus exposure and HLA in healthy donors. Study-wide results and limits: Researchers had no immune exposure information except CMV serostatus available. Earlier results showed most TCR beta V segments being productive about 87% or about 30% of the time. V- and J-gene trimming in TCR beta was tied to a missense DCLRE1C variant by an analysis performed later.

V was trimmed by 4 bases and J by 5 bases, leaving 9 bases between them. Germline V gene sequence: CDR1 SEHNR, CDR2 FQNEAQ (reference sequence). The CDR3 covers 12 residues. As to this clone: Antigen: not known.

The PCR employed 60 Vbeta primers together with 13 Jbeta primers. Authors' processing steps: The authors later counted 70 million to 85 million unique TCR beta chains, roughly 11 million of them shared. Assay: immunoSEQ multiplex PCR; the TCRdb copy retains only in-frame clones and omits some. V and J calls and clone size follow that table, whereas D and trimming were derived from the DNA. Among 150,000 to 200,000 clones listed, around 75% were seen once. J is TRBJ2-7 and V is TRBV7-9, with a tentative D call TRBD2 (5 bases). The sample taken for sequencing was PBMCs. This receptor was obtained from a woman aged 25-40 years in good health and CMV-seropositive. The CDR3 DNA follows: TGTGCCAGCAGCTCGAGTAGCGACGAGCAGTACTTC. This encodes CASSSSSDEQYF.